This T cell receptor beta chain was sequenced in a study of cytomegalovirus exposure and HLA in healthy donors. Study details: Earlier results showed roughly 120 million unique TCR beta sequences derived from 150 million to 200 million T cells.

PCR primers comprised 60 Vbeta and 13 Jbeta primers. Only in-frame clones appear in the TCRdb table, and some are missing; sequencing was by immunoSEQ multiplex PCR. The repertoire includes approximately 110,000 clones, 83% of them detected once, and 5% to 6.5% sits in the top ten. V lost 4 bases and J lost 7; bases outside the gene matches: 8. Germline loops: CDR1 SEHNR, CDR2 FQNEAQ (reference sequence). The CDR3 contains 16 residues. The sample holds a few counts of this clone. Its specificity is unknown. Study findings and constraints: Later work found most CMV-associated TCR beta chains apparently HLA-restricted. Exclusion as indistinguishable affected some V segments, including TRBV6-2 and TRBV6-3.

The specimen sequenced was PBMCs. This sequence joins TRBV7-9 and TRBJ2-5, with 14 positions matching TRBD2. The origin of this receptor is a man aged 18 to 35 in good health and CMV-seronegative. CDR3: CASSSSGTSGSVTQYF. DNA of the CDR3: TGTGCCAGCAGCTCATCTGGGACTAGCGGGAGCGTGACCCAGTACTTC.